The 10 T cell receptor beta chains below were found in one sample sequenced in a study of T-cell memory formation after mild COVID-19. Each CDR3 protein gets one entry after TCRdb re-called the 5' RACE reads with MiXCR. The table records 350,000 to 450,000 distinct CDR3 sequences, about 15% of them present only once. Sequences were obtained from PBMCs or a T cell subset sorted from them (not recorded which). These receptors were collected from a man younger than 35 who had mild COVID-19 (a few samples of this study predate the infection). Cell type and time point are not known.

There are a few counts of this clonotype. V gene TRBV7-6 combines with J gene TRBJ2-2; 12 nucleotides line up with TRBD1. The germline V gene has CDR1 SGHVS and CDR2 FNYEAQ. V shed 1 base, J shed 1 base, and the junction held 7 bases outside the gene matches. The CDR3 is made up of 19 amino acids. The CDR3 here is CASSLVRGTGGRNTGELFF. The CDR3 DNA sequence: TGTGCCAGCAGCTTAGTACGAGGGACAGGGGGCCGGAACACCGGGGAGCTGTTTTTT.

The V and J genes are TRBV11-2 and TRBJ1-3, with D tentatively TRBD1 (6 bases). The germline gives CDR1 SGHAT, CDR2 FQNNGV. The CDR3 runs 15 residues. The germline V and J ends were trimmed by 8 bases and 0 bases, with 14 bases remaining between them. The CDR3 sequence: CASSRQADSGNTIYF. The CDR3 DNA sequence: TGTGCCAGCTCCCGACAGGCGGACTCTGGAAACACCATATATTTT.

The chain recombines TRBV5-6 with TRBJ2-3, with 11 bases that match TRBD2. The CDR3 length is 15 residues. V was clipped by 4 bases and J by 9 bases; unmatched bases: 10. The germline gives CDR1 SGHDT, CDR2 YYEEEE. CDR3: CASSILAGGPLTQYF. The DNA for the CDR3 is TGTGCCAGCAGCATTCTAGCGGGGGGCCCCCTGACGCAGTATTTT. Based on the CDR3 plus reference TRBV5-6 and TRBJ2-3, the full variable domain is DAGVTQSPTHLIKTRGQQVTLRCSPKSGHDTVSWYQQALGQGPQFIFQYYEEEERQRGNFPDRFSGHQFPNYSSELNVNALLLGDSALYLCASSILAGGPLTQYFGPGTRLTVL.

This clonotype was picked up a small number of times. V and J are TRBV5-1 and TRBJ2-1, with TRBD1 as a possible D gene (6 bases). The CDR3 length is 15 residues. Deletions cut 0 bases from V and 8 bases from J, with 15 bases between. The V gene's germline CDR1 is SGHRS and CDR2 YFSETQ. The CDR3 DNA follows: TGCGCCAGCAGCTTGGCCAGGGGTTTAGGAGATGAGCAGTTCTTC. This encodes CASSLARGLGDEQFF.

V and J are TRBV28 and TRBJ2-4; no clear D gene. The V gene lost 6 bases and the J gene lost 0 bases, with 12 bases spanning the gap. The CDR3 loop spans 15 amino acids. Germline CDR1 reads MDHEN; CDR2 reads SYDVKM. DNA for the CDR3: TGTGCCAGCAGCCGCCCCTTGTTAGCCAAAAACATTCAGTACTTC. Translating it yields CASSRPLLAKNIQYF.

The rearrangement joins TRBV6-4 to TRBJ2-3; 7 positions agree with TRBD1. The V gene's germline CDR1 is MRHNA and CDR2 SNTAGT. The CDR3 is 14 amino acids. The trim removed 6 bases at V and 2 bases at J, leaving 5 bases unmatched. DNA of the CDR3: TGTGCCAGCAGCAGGGACAGTTTCACAGATACGCAGTATTTT. Encoded protein: CASSRDSFTDTQYF.

The table lists this clonotype with many counts. Written as DNA, the CDR3 is TGCGCCAGCAGCTTTAACGGGGGGAACTACAATGAGCAGTTCTTC. Amino acids: CASSFNGGNYNEQFF. The gene calls are TRBV5-1 and TRBJ2-1; 7 bases map to TRBD2. This CDR3 has 15 amino acids. Trimming cost V 2 bases and J 3 bases; bases outside gene matches: 5. CDR1 SGHRS and CDR2 YFSETQ come from the germline V gene.

The chain employs TRBV5-1 and TRBJ1-5, with D perhaps TRBD1 (6 bases). CDR3 length: 20 residues. Per germline, CDR1 SGHRS and CDR2 YFSETQ. The V end was cut by 7 bases, the J end by 0 bases, with 29 bases between. CDR3 in amino acids: CASQLRWGPTGNYSNQPQHF. The CDR3 bases are TGCGCCAGCCAACTCAGATGGGGTCCAACAGGGAATTATAGCAATCAGCCCCAGCATTTT.

The J gene is TRBJ2-5, the V gene TRBV4-3; the D gene is possibly TRBD2 (6 bases). Germline V gives CDR1 LGHNA, CDR2 YSLEER. Deletions cut 3 bases from V and 2 bases from J, with 19 bases between. The CDR3 runs to 17 residues. For the CDR3, the DNA is TGCGCCAGCAGCCAGGAGGGACGCGGACGGCGACAAGAGACCCAGTACTTC. As protein: CASSQEGRGRRQETQYF.

This clonotype was seen a handful of times. The chain employs TRBV7-2 and TRBJ1-1; D is ambiguous. The germline V gene has CDR1 SGHTA and CDR2 FQGNSA. The CDR3 consists of 14 residues. Deletions cut 4 bases from V and 4 bases from J, with 13 bases between. CDR3 protein: CASSWNRVVTEAFF. CDR3 DNA sequence: TGTGCCAGCAGCTGGAATCGGGTAGTCACTGAAGCTTTCTTT.